Below are 5 T cell receptor beta chains sequenced from a single sample in a study of CD8+ T cells in alopecia areata. RNA was extracted and reverse transcribed into cDNA as the sequencing template. Produced via immunoSEQ multiplex PCR; TCRdb's table is partial and in-frame only. The sample holds under 350,000 clones, and no clone turns up only once. Markers including CD4, CD8alpha, NKG2D and NKG2ACE guided sorting of pooled cutaneous lymph node cells. Sequences were obtained from CD4+ T cells sorted from a lymph node. These receptors came from a C3H/HeJ mouse with alopecia areata. The strain is characterized by the MHC haplotype H2-k.

On this clone itself: The gene symbols are mouse symbols. Read data end 4 residues before the CDR3 end; the end is taken from the germline J gene. The chain is built from TRBV14 and TRBJ2-7; D possibly corresponds to TRBD1 (6 bases). This CDR3 has 12 residues. Germline V CDR1 and CDR2: SGHDT, FRDEAV. CDR3 residues: CASRLGGDEQYF. The part of the CDR3 DNA that was read is TGTGCCAGCAGACTAGGGGGAGAT.

This clone has just a few counts. Gene names are mouse gene names. With the read ending 4 residues before the CDR3 end, the germline J gene is used to fill in that end. The V call is TRBV5, the J call TRBJ2-7, with 10 nucleotides matching TRBD2. Per germline, CDR1 LGHNA and CDR2 YNLKQL (reference sequence). The length of the CDR3 is 15 residues. The CDR3 sequence: CASSPYGLGEDEQYF. The sequenced part of the CDR3 DNA is TGTGCCAGCAGCCCCTATGGACTGGGGGAGGAT.

This clone was counted a few times. Genes and germline are mouse. The CDR3 goes on 4 residues after the read ends, and that part is filled in from the germline J gene. The rearrangement uses TRBV31 and TRBJ2-4; 8 nucleotides align to TRBD2. The J segment lost 0 bases and the V segment lost 0 bases, leaving 2 bases of the junction unmatched. This CDR3 comprises 15 residues. Germline loops: CDR1 GKSSPN, CDR2 SITVG. CDR3: CAWSLGGGSQNTLYF. The part of the CDR3 DNA that was read is TGTGCCTGGAGTCTTGGGGGGGGTAGTCAAAAC. Drawing the rest from reference TRBV31 and TRBJ2-4, the complete variable domain is AQTIHQWPVAEIKAVGSPLSLGCTIKGKSSPNLYWYWQATGGTLQQLFYSITVGQVESVVQLNLSASRPKDDQFILSTEKLLLSHSGFYLCAWSLGGGSQNTLYFGAGTRLSVL.

The table lists this clone with a few counts. The listed genes are named as in mouse. The CDR3 sequence: CASSQWTGGYAEQFF. CDR3 bases read: TGTGCCAGCAGCCAATGGACAGGGGGCTATGCT. The V gene is TRBV5, the J gene TRBJ2-1, with 10 bases that match TRBD1. The read terminates 4 residues before the CDR3 end, so the remaining end is supplied by the germline J gene. The CDR3 length is 15 residues. V shed 2 bases and J 3 bases; nucleotides not matched to a gene: 1. Germline CDR1 is LGHNA and CDR2 is YNLKQL (reference sequence).

This clone was picked up a small number of times. Genes and germline come from the mouse. The CDR3 goes on 4 residues after the read ends, and that part is filled in from the germline J gene. The chain couples TRBV5 to TRBJ2-3; 7 positions agree with TRBD2. This CDR3 has 16 amino acids. Trimming removed 2 bases from V and 0 bases from J; junction bases left unmatched: 5. Germline loops: CDR1 LGHNA, CDR2 YNLKQL (reference sequence). Incomplete CDR3 DNA: TGTGCCAGCAGCCAATTAACTGGGGCTAGTGCAGAA. Encoded protein: CASSQLTGASAE. In full, the CDR3 reads CASSQLTGASAETLYF.